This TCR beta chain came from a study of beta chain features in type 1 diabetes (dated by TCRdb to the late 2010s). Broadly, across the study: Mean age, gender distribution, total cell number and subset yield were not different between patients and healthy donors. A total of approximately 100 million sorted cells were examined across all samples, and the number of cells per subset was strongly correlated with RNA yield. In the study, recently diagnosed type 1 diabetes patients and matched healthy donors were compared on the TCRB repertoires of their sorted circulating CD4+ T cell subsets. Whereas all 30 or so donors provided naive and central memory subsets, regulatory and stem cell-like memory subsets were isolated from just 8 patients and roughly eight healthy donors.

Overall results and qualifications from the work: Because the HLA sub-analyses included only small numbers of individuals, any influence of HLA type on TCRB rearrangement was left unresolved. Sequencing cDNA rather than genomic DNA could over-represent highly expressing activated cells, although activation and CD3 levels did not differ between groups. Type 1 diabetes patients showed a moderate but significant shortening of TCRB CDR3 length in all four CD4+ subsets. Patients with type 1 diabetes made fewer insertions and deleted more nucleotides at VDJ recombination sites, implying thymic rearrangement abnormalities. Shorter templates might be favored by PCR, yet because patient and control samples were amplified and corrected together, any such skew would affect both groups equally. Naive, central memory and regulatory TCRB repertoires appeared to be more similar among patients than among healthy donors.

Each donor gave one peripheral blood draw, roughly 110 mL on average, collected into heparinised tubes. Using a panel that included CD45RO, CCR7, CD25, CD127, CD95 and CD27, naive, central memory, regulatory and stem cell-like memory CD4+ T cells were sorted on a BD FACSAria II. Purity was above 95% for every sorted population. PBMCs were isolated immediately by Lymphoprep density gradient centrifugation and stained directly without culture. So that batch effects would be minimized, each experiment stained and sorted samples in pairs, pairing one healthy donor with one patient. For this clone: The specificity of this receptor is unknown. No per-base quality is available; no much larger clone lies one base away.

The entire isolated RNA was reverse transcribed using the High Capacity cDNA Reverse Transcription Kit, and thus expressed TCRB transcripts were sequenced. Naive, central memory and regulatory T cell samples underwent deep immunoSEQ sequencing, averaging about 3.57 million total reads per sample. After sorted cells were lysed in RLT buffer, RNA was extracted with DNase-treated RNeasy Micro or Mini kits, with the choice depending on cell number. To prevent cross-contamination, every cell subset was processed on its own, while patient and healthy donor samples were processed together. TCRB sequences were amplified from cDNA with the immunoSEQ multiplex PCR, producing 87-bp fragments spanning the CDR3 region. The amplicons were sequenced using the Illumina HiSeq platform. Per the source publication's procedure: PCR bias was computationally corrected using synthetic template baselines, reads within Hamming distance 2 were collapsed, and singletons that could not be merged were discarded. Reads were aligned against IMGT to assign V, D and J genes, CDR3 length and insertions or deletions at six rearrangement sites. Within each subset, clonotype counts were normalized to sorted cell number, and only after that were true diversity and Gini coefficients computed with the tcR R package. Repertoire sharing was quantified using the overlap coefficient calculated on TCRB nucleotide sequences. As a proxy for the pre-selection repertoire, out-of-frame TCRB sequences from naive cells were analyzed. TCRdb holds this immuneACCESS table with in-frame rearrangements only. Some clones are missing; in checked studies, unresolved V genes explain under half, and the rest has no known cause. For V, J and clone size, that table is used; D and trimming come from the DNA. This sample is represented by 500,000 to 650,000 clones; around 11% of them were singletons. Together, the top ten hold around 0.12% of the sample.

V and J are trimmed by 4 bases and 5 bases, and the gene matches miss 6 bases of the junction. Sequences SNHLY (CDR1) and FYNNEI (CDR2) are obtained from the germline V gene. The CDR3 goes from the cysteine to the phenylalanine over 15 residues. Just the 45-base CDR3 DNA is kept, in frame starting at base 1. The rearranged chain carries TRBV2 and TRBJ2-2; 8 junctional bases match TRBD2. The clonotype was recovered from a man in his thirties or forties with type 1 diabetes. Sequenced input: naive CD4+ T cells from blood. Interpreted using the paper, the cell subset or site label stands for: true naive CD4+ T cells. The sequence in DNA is TGTGCCAGCAGTGCACAGCGGGGGTTTACCGGGGAGCTGTTTTTT. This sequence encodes CASSAQRGFTGELFF.